This T cell receptor beta chain originates from a study of T cell responses to AZD1222 COVID-19 vaccine. Generated by immunoSEQ multiplex PCR, the TCRdb table keeps only in-frame clones and is missing some. The sample has about 92,000 clones, 86% seen once. The CDR3 is 15 amino acids. Trimming shortened V by 7 bases and J by 0 bases, and 12 bases separated the two germline ends. Germline-derived CDR1 and CDR2 are SNHLY and FYNNEI. The chain carries TRBV2 and TRBJ1-4; D ambiguous. The source was peripheral blood, collected on day 0 of AZD1222 vaccination. This sequence originates from an adult in good health. The CDR3 sequence: CASTLTVATNEKLFF. The CDR3 coding sequence is TGTGCCAGCACCTTGACGGTCGCAACTAATGAAAAACTGTTTTTT.